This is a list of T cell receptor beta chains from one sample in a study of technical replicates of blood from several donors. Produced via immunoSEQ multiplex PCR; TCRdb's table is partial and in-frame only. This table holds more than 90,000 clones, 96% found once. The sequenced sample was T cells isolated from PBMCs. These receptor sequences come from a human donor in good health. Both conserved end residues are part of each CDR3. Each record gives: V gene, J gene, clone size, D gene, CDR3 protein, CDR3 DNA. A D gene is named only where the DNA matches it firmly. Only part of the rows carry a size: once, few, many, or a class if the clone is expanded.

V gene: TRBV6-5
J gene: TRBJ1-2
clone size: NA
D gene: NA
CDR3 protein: CASSYSRAAYNYGYTF
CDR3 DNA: TGTGCCAGCAGTTACTCGCGGGCAGCCTATAACTATGGCTACACCTTC

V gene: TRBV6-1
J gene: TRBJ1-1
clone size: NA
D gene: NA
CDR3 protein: CASSEAMGGTTEAFF
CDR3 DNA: TGTGCCAGCAGTGAAGCAATGGGGGGGACCACTGAAGCTTTCTTT

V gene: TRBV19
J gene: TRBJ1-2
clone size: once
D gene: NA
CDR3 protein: CASSPTGFYGYTF
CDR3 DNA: TGTGCCAGTAGTCCGACAGGATTTTATGGCTACACCTTC

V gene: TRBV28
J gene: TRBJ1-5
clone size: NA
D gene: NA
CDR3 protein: CASSSSGMGQPQHF
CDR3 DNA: TGTGCCAGCAGTTCCTCAGGGATGGGTCAGCCCCAGCATTTT

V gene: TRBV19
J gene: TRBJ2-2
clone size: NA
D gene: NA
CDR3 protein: CASRLRTGELFF
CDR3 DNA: TGTGCCAGTCGACTGAGGACCGGGGAGCTGTTTTTT

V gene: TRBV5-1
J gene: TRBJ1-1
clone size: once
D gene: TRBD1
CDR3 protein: CASSLFGQGTEAFF
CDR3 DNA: TGCGCCAGCAGCTTGTTTGGACAGGGTACCGAAGCTTTCTTT

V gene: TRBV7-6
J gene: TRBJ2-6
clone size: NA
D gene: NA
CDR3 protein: CASSFRVSGANVLTF
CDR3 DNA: TGTGCCAGCAGCTTCAGGGTTTCTGGGGCCAACGTCCTGACTTTC

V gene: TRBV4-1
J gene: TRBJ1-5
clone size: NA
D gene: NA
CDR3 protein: CASSDPGSNQPQHF
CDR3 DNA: TGCGCCAGTTCTGACCCAGGAAGCAATCAGCCCCAGCATTTT

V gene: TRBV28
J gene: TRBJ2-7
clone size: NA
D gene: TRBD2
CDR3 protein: CASTIGLAGSYEQYF
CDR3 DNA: TGTGCCAGCACAATCGGACTAGCGGGGTCCTACGAGCAGTACTTC

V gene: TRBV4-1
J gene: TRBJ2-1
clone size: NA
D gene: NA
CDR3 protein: CASSQDRVNEQFF
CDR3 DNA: TGCGCCAGCAGCCAAGACAGGGTCAATGAGCAGTTCTTC

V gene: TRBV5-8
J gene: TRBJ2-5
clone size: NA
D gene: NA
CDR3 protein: CASSRSGQETQYF
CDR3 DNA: TGTGCCAGCAGCCGGAGCGGGCAAGAGACCCAGTACTTC

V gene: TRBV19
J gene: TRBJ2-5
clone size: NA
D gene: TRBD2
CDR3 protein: CASSAGLAGQGRKETQYF
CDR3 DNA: TGTGCCAGTAGTGCTGGACTAGCTGGGCAGGGAAGGAAGGAGACCCAGTACTTC

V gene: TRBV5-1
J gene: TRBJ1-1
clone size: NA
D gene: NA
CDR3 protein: CASSWTADTEAFF
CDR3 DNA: TGCGCCAGCAGCTGGACAGCTGACACTGAAGCTTTCTTT

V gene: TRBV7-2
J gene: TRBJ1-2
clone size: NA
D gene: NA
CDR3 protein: CASSPPRDNYGYTF
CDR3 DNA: TGTGCCAGCAGCCCACCGCGTGATAACTATGGCTACACCTTC

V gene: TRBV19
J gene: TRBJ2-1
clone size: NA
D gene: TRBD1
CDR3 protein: CASSPWTGPIHNEQFF
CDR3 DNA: TGTGCCAGTAGTCCCTGGACAGGGCCAATCCACAATGAGCAGTTCTTC

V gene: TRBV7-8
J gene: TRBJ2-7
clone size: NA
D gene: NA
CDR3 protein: CASSLREDRNSYEQYF
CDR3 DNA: TGTGCCAGCAGCTTGCGAGAGGACAGAAACTCCTACGAGCAGTACTTC

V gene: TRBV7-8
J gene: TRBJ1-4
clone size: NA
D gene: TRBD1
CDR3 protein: CASSFGGTGVEKLFF
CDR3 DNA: TGTGCCAGCAGCTTTGGTGGGACAGGGGTAGAAAAACTGTTTTTT

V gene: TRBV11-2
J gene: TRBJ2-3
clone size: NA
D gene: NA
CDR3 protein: CASSSLRLSRTPDTQYF
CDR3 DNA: TGTGCCAGCAGCTCTCTTAGACTATCTCGTACCCCAGATACGCAGTATTTT

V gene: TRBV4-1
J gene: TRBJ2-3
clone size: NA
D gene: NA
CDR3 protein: CASSQTATLGPSTDTQYF
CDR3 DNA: TGCGCCAGCAGCCAGACAGCCACTTTGGGGCCGAGCACAGATACGCAGTATTTT

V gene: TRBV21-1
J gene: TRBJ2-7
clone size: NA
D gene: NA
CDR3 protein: CATALDRAHSYEQYF
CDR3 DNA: TGTGCCACCGCTTTGGACAGGGCCCATTCCTACGAGCAGTACTTC

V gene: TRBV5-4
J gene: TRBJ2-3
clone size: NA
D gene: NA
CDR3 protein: CASSLGQNNPSTDTQYF
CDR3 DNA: TGTGCCAGCAGCTTGGGACAGAATAATCCTAGCACAGATACGCAGTATTTT

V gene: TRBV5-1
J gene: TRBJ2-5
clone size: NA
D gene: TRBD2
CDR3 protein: CASSPAGDQETQYF
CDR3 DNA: TGCGCCAGCAGCCCGGCGGGGGACCAAGAGACCCAGTACTTC

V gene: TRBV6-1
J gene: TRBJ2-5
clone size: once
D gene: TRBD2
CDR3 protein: CASSRGSQTQYF
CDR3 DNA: TGTGCCAGCAGCCGCGGGAGTCAGACCCAGTACTTC

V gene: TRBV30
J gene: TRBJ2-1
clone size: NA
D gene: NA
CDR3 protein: CACGVSYNEQFF
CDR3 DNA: TGTGCCTGCGGGGTCTCCTACAATGAGCAGTTCTTC

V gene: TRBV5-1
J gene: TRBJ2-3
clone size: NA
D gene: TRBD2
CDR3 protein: CASGPLTSAVSTDTQYF
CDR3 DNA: TGCGCCAGCGGACCTCTGACTAGCGCCGTTAGCACAGATACGCAGTATTTT

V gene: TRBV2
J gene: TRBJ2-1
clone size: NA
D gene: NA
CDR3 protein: CASEFHNEQFF
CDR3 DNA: TGTGCCAGCGAGTTTCACAATGAGCAGTTCTTC

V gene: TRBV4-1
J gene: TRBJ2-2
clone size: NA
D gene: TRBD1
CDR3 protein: CASSSSGTGMLLNTGELFF
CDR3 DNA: TGCGCCAGTTCGAGCTCCGGGACAGGGATGTTACTGAACACCGGGGAGCTGTTTTTT

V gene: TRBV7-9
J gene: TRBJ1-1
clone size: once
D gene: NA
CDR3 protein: CASSLKREDTEAFF
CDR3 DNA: TGTGCCAGCAGCTTAAAAAGGGAGGACACTGAAGCTTTCTTT